The rows below give T cell receptor beta chains drawn from one sample of a study of blood T cell repertoires in COVID-19. Clones were read by immunoSEQ multiplex PCR, and TCRdb kept only the in-frame ones, dropping some. The table lists 150,000 to 200,000 clones, 80% to 90% of them singletons. Sequencing input: peripheral blood. Every receptor here comes from a man between 60 and 75 years old with acute or convalescent COVID-19. CDR3s leave out the opening cysteine and the closing phenylalanine or tryptophan.

V gene	J gene	CDR3 protein
TRBV5-1	TRBJ2-7	ASSLIATGLLAGPSSYEQY
TRBV30	TRBJ1-5	AWSVAPGVNQPQH
TRBV7-2	TRBJ2-7	ASSLQTGGQDEQY
TRBV5-1	TRBJ2-5	ASSFQGPQETQY
TRBV24-1	TRBJ1-5	ATSDSSGDQPQH
TRBV7-6	TRBJ2-1	ASSLRDSGNEQF
TRBV6-5	TRBJ1-6	ASSPSWGFFSPLH
TRBV28	TRBJ2-7	ASSFVPPQRGSYEQY
TRBV5-1	TRBJ1-1	ASSLAGGYEAF
TRBV18	TRBJ2-3	ASSPLARSRTDTQY
TRBV28	TRBJ2-7	ARWGLAGKSSYEQY
TRBV6-5	TRBJ2-6	ASTRGSSGANVLT
TRBV6-1	TRBJ2-7	ASSETPGGPREQY
TRBV10-1	TRBJ1-5	ASSDPRERGGQPQH
TRBV28	TRBJ1-2	ASSLIVGGDGYT
TRBV18	TRBJ1-2	ASSPQGPYGYT
TRBV27	TRBJ1-3	ASSSGVGGNTIY
TRBV19	TRBJ2-1	ASSIRTSQNNEQF
TRBV24-1	TRBJ2-3	ATSDPGTSGSWDTQY
TRBV25-1	TRBJ1-1	ASSERGNTEAF
TRBV6-5	TRBJ2-7	ASSPDGARTYEQY
TRBV5-4	TRBJ1-1	ASSLTGTEAF
TRBV6-1	TRBJ1-2	ASSERGRGYGYT
TRBV20-1	TRBJ1-2	SASTGTDGYT
TRBV2	TRBJ2-1	ASSEALLTSGYNEQF
TRBV28	TRBJ1-1	ASGSTGILRTEAF
TRBV30	TRBJ1-1	AWSRSSTGTGGSTEAF
TRBV6-5	TRBJ1-2	ASSYGAYYGYT
TRBV5-1	TRBJ2-2	ASTPSGTNTGELF
TRBV28	TRBJ2-7	ASSLRYEQY
TRBV28	TRBJ1-5	ASSLLDRASNQPQH